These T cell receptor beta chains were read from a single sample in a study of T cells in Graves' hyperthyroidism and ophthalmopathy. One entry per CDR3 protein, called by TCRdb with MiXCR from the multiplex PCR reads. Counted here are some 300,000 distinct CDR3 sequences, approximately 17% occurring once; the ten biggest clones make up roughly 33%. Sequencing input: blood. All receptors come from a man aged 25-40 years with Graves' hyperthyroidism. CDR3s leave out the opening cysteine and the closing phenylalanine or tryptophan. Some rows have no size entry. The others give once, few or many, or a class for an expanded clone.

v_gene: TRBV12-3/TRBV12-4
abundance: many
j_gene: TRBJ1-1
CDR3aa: ASSLGTGNTEAF

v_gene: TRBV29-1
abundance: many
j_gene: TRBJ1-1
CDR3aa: SAQKQGSNTEAF

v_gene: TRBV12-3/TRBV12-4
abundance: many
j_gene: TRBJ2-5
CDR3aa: ASSGAETQY

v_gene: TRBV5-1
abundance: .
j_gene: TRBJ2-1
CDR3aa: ASSPHRDFYNEQF

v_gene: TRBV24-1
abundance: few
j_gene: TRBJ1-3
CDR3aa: ATSDPGADGNTIY

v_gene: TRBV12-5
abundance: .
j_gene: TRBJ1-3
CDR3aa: ASGSIGSWGNTIY

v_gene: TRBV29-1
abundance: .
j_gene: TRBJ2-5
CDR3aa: SVFAPGRETQY

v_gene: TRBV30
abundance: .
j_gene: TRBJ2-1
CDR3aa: AWTAGGYNEQF

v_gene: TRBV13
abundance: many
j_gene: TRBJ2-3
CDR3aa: ASSLPHGSGGPNTDTQY

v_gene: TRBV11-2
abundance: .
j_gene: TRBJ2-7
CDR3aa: ASSLILPGQIAYEQY

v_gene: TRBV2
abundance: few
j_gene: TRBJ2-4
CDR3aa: ASSESRVKNIQY

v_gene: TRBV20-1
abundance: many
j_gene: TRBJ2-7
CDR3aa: SATPGTSIYEQY

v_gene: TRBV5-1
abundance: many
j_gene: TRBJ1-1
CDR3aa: ASSPRGQGNTEAF

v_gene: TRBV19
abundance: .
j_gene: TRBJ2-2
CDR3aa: ASSPYPGTWIPTGELF

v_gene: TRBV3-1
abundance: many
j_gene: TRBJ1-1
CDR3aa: ASSDRGPNTEAF

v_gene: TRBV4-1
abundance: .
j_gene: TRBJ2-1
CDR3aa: ASSQDLGDYYNEQF

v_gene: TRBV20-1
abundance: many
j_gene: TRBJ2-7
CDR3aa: SAAPGGREQY

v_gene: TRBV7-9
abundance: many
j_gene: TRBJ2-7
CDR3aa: ASSLQVGTYEQY